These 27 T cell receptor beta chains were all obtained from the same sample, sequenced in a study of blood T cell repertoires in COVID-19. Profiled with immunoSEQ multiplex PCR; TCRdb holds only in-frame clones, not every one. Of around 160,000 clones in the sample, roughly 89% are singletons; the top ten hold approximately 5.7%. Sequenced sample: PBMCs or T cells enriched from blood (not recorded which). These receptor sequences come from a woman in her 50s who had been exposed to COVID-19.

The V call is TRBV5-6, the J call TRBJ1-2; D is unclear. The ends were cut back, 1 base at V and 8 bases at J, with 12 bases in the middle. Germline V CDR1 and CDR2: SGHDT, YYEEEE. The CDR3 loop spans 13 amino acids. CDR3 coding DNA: TGTGCCAGCAGCTTGCGCCCCGGAGAAGGCTACACCTTC. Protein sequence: CASSLRPGEGYTF.

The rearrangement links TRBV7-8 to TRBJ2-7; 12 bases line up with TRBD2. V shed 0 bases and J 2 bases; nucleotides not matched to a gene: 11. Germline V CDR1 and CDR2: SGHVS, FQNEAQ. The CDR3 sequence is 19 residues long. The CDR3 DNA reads TGTGCCAGCAGCTTAGCCGCAAGGACTAGACTAGCGGGAGCCTACGAGCAGTACTTC. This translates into CASSLAARTRLAGAYEQYF. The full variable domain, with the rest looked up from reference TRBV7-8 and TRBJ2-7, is GAGVSQSPRYKVAKRGQDVALRCDPISGHVSLFWYQQALGQGPEFLTYFQNEAQLDKSGLPSDRFFAERPEGSVSTLKIQRTQQEDSAVYLCASSLAARTRLAGAYEQYFGPGTRLTVT.

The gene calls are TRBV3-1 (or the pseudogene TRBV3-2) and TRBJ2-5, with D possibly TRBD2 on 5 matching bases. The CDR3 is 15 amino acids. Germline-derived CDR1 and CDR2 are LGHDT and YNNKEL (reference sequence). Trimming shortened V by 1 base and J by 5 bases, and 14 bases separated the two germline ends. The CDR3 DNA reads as TGTGCCAGCAGCCAAGTTCCTAGCCCCTGGGAGACCCAGTACTTC. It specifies CASSQVPSPWETQYF.

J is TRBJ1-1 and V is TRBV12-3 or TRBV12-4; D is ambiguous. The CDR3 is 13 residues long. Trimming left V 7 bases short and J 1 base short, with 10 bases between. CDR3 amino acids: CASTKEGNTEAFF. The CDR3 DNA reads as TGTGCCAGCACCAAGGAGGGGAACACTGAAGCTTTCTTT.

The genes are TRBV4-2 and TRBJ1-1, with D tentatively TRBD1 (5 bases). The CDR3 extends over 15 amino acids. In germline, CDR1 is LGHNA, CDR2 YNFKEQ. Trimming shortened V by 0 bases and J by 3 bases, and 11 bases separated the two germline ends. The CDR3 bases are TGTGCCAGCAGCCAAGATGGAGGGGTAGACACTGAAGCTTTCTTT. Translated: CASSQDGGVDTEAFF.

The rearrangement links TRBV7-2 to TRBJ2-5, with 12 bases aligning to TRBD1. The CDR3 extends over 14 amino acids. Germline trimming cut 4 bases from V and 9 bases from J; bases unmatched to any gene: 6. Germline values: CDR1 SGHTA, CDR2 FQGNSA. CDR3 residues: CASSYRDRGQAQYF. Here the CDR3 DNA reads TGTGCCAGCAGCTACCGGGACAGGGGGCAAGCCCAGTACTTC.

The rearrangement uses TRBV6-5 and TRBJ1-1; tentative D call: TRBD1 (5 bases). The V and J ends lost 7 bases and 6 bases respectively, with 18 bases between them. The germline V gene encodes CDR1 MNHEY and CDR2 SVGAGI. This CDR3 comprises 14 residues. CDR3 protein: CASNIVQGGPEAFF. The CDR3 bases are TGTGCCAGCAATATCGTTCAGGGAGGGCCTGAAGCTTTCTTT.

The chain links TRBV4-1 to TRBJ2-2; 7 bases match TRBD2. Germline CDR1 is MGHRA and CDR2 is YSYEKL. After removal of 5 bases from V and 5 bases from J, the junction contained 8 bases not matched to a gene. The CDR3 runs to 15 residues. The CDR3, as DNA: TGCGCCAGCAGCAAGGGAGGGACGGGGACCGGGGAGCTGTTTTTT. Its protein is CASSKGGTGTGELFF.

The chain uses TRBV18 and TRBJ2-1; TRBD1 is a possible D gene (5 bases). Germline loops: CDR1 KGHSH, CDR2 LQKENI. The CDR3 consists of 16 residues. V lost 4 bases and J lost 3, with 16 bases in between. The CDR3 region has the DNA TGTGCCAGCTCACTTGGAACAAGGGGTAACTACAATGAGCAGTTCTTC. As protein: CASSLGTRGNYNEQFF.

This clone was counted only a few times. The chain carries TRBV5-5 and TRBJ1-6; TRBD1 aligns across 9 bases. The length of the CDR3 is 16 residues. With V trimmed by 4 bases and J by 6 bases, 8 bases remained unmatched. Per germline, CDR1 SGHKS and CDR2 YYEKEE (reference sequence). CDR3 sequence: CASSPEGTGSNSPLHF. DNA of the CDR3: TGTGCCAGCAGCCCCGAAGGGACAGGGAGTAATTCACCCCTCCACTTT.

CDR3: CASSFTSGGWETQYF. The DNA for the CDR3 is TGTGCCAGCAGTTTCACTAGCGGAGGTTGGGAGACCCAGTACTTC. The V gene is TRBV27, the J gene TRBJ2-5, with TRBD2 matching over 8 bases. This CDR3 contains 15 residues. V dropped 3 bases and J dropped 5; count of bases not matched to a gene: 8. CDR1 MNHEY and CDR2 SMNVEV come from the germline V gene (reference sequence).

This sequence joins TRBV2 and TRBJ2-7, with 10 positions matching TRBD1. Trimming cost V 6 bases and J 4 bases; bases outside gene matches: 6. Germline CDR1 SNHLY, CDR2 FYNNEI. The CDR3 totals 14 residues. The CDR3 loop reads CASRKTGGLYEQYF. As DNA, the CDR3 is TGTGCCAGCAGAAAGACAGGGGGCTTGTACGAGCAGTACTTC.

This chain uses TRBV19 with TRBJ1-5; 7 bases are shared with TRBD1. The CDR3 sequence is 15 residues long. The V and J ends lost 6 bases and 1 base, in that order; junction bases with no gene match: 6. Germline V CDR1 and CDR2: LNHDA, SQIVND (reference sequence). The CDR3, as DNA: TGTGCCAGTAGGGACCGGGACAGAAGCAATCAGCCCCAGCATTTT. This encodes CASRDRDRSNQPQHF.

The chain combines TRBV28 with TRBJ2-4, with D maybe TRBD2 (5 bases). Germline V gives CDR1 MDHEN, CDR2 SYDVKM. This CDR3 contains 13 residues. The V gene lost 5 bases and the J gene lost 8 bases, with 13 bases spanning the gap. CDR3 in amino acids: CASSPGDGDIQYF. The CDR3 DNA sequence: TGTGCCAGCAGTCCTGGAGACGGGGACATTCAGTACTTC.

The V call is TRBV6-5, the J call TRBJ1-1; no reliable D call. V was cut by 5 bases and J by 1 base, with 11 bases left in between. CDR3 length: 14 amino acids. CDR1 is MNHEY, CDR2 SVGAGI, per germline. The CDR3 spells CASSTPTENTEAFF. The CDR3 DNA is TGTGCCAGCAGTACCCCCACTGAGAACACTGAAGCTTTCTTT.

This chain's CDR3 is CASSPIRTARGDTQYF. The CDR3 DNA is TGTGCCAGCAGCCCTATCCGGACAGCCCGCGGAGATACGCAGTATTTT. The V and J genes are TRBV27 and TRBJ2-3; maybe TRBD1 (6 bases). Trimming left V 6 bases short and J 5 bases short, with 21 bases between. The germline gives CDR1 MNHEY, CDR2 SMNVEV (reference sequence). CDR3 length equals 16 residues.

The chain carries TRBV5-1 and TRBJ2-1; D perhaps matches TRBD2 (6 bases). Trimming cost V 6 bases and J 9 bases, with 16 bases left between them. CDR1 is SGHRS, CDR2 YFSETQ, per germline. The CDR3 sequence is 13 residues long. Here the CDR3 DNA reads TGCGCCAGCAAGGGTACGGGAGCCATTGAGCAGTTCTTC. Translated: CASKGTGAIEQFF.

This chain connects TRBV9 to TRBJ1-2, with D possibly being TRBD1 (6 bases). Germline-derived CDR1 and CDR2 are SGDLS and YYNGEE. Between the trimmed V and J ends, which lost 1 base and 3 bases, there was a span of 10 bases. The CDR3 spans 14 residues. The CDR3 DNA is TGTGCCAGCAGCGTAAGTAGACAGGACTATGGCTACACCTTC. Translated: CASSVSRQDYGYTF.

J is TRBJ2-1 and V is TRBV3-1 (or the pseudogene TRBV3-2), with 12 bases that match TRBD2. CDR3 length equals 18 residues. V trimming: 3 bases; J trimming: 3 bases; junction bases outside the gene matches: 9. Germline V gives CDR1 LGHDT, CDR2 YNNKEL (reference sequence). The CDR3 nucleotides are TGTGCCAGCAGCCAGACTAGCGGGGGACTACTATTCTACAATGAGCAGTTCTTC. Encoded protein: CASSQTSGGLLFYNEQFF.

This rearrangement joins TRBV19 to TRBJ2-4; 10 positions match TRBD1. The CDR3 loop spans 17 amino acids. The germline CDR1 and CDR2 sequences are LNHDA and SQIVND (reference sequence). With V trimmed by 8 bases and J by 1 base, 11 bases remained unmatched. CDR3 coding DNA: TGTGCCAGTCGTACGACAGGGGGCATGGGGGCCAAAAACATTCAGTACTTC. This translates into CASRTTGGMGAKNIQYF.

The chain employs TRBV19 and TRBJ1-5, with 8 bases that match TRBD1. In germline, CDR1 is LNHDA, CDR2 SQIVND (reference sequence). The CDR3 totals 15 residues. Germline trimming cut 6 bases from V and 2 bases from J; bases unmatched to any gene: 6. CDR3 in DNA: TGTGCCAGTAGGAGCGGACAGGGAGGCAATCAGCCCCAGCATTTT. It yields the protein CASRSGQGGNQPQHF.

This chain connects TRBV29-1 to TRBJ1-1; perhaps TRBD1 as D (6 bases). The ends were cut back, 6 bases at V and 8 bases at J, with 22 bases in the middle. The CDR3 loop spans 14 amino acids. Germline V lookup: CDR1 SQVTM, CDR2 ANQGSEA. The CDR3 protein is CSVGGGHPSEEAFF. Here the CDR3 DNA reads TGCAGCGTCGGCGGGGGACACCCGTCAGAGGAAGCTTTCTTT.

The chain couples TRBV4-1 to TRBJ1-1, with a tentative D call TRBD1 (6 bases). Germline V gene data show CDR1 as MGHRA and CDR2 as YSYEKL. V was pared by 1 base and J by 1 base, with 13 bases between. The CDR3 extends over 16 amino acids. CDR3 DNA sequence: TGCGCCAGCAGCCAAGTTGATTCGGGACAGAACACTGAAGCTTTCTTT. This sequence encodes CASSQVDSGQNTEAFF.

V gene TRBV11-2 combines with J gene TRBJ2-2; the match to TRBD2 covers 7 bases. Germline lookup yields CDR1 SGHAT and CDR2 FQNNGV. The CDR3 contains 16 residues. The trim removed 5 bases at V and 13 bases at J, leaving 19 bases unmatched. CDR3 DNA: TGTGCCAGCAGCCGAACCGCGGGAGATTGGACTGGAGGGCTGTTTTTT. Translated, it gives CASSRTAGDWTGGLFF.

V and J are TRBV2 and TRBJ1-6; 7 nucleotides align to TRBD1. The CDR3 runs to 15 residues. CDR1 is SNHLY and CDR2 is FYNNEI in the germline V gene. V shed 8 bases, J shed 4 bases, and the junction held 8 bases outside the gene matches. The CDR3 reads CASLRDSNYNSPLHF. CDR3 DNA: TGTGCCAGCCTCCGGGACAGCAATTATAATTCACCCCTCCACTTT.

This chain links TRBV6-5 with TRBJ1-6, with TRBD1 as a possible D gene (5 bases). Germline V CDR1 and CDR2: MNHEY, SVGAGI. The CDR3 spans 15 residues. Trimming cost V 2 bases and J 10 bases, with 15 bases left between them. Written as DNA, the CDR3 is TGTGCCAGCAGTTACCGGGGGTCTAATGTATCACCCCTCCACTTT. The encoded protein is CASSYRGSNVSPLHF.

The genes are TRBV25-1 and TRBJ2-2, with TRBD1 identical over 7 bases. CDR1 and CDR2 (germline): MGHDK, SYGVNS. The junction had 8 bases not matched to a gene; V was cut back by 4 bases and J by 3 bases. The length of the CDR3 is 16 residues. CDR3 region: CASSVTGTAHTGELFF. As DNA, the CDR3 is TGTGCCAGCAGTGTAACCGGGACAGCACACACCGGGGAGCTGTTTTTT.